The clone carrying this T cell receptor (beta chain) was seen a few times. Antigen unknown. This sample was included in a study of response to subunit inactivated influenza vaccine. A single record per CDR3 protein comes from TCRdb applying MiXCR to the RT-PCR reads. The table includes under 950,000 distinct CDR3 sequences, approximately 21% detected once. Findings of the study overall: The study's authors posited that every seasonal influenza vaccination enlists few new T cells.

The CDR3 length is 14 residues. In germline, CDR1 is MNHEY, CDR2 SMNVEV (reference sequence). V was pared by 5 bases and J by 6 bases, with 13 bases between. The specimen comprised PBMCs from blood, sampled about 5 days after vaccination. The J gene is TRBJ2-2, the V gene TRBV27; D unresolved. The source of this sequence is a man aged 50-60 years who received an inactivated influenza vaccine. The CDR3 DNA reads TGTGCCAGCAGTCCTCTAATCAGGTCCGGGGAGCTGTTTTTT. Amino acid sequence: CASSPLIRSGELFF.